Detailed here is one T cell receptor (beta chain). The junction departs from the called germline gene at one end, perhaps through a read error. Each recovered donor of Cohort 3 presented with two negative PCRs, clearance, or symptom resolution. There are 16 residues in the CDR3. CDR1 is SSHAT and CDR2 is FNYEAQ in the germline V gene (reference sequence). The data originate from a study of blood T cell repertoires in COVID-19. Study at large: Samples taken during acute and convalescent COVID-19 were collected in the United States, Italy and Spain.

Produced via immunoSEQ multiplex PCR; TCRdb's table is partial and in-frame only. Here the sample spans a few hundred thousand clones, around nine tenths being singletons. The sequenced sample consisted of PBMCs or T cells enriched from blood (not recorded which). This clonotype was sampled from a woman between 35 and 50 years old who had recovered from COVID-19. The genes are TRBV7-7 and TRBJ2-2, with 11 nucleotides matching TRBD2. The CDR3 protein is CASSRLAGSNTGELFF. CDR3 in DNA: TGTGCTAGCAGCCGACTAGCGGGGTCGAACACCGGGGAGCTGTTTTTT.